This is a list of T cell receptor beta chains from one sample in a study of blood T cells in healthy people across ages. MiXCR was run by TCRdb on the 5' RACE reads, yielding one entry per CDR3 protein. The sample records 1.5 million to 2 million distinct CDR3 sequences, around 50% being singletons. The sample comprised blood. All receptors come from a woman aged 40 to 50 in good health. CDR3s include the opening cysteine and the closing phenylalanine or tryptophan. The D gene is left open where the match is weak. Part of the rows lack a size; the others show once, few, many or a class for expanded clones.

clone_size	j_call	v_call	d_call	cdr3_aa	cdr3_nt
-	TRBJ2-1	TRBV12-3/TRBV12-4	-	CTSSPSGGDEQFF	TGTACCAGCAGTCCGAGCGGAGGAGATGAGCAGTTCTTC
-	TRBJ1-1	TRBV7-9	-	CASSEGVLNTEAFF	TGTGCCAGCAGCGAGGGGGTTTTGAACACTGAAGCTTTCTTT
-	TRBJ2-7	TRBV2	TRBD1	CASTPGQPYEQYF	TGTGCCAGCACGCCGGGACAGCCCTACGAGCAGTACTTC
-	TRBJ2-1	TRBV5-1	-	CANTHGLVVEDEQFF	TGCGCCAACACCCACGGACTGGTTGTTGAAGATGAGCAGTTCTTC
-	TRBJ2-1	TRBV20-1	TRBD2	CSARVEERGGSYNEQFF	TGCAGTGCTAGAGTCGAGGAGCGGGGGGGCTCCTACAATGAGCAGTTCTTC
-	TRBJ2-1	TRBV4-2	-	CASSQDIRDQEQFF	TGTGCCAGCAGCCAAGATATAAGGGACCAAGAGCAGTTCTTC
few	TRBJ2-7	TRBV13	-	CASSRRTASYEQYF	TGTGCCAGCAGCCGTCGGACAGCCTCCTACGAGCAGTACTTC
-	TRBJ1-5	TRBV20-1	TRBD1	CSARGAGGDQPQHF	TGCAGTGCTAGAGGGGCAGGGGGAGATCAGCCCCAGCATTTT
once	TRBJ2-3	TRBV9	TRBD2	CASSGTSWVGDTQYF	TGTGCCAGCAGCGGGACTAGCTGGGTCGGGGATACGCAGTATTTT
many	TRBJ2-3	TRBV7-2	TRBD1	CASSGTASSTDTQYF	TGTGCCAGCAGCGGGACAGCCTCTAGCACAGATACGCAGTATTTT
-	TRBJ2-3	TRBV4-3	-	CASSQEGTYSTDTQYF	TGCGCCAGCAGCCAAGAGGGGACTTACTCCACAGATACGCAGTATTTT
-	TRBJ2-6	TRBV20-1	-	CSAARPGSGANVLTF	TGCAGTGCTGCCAGACCGGGCTCTGGGGCCAACGTCCTGACTTTC
few	TRBJ2-3	TRBV10-1	-	CASSESGNVHAQYF	TGCGCCAGCAGTGAGTCTGGCAATGTCCATGCGCAGTATTTT
-	TRBJ2-7	TRBV11-2	TRBD1	CASSRPPGQVLYEQYF	TGTGCCAGCAGCCGTCCGCCGGGACAGGTTCTTTACGAGCAGTACTTC
-	TRBJ2-3	TRBV5-1	-	CASSWQSTDTQYF	TGCGCCAGCAGCTGGCAGTCTACAGATACGCAGTATTTT
-	TRBJ1-6	TRBV3-1	-	CASSLLGHNSPLHF	TGTGCCAGCAGTCTATTGGGGCATAATTCACCCCTCCACTTT
-	TRBJ2-7	TRBV20-1	TRBD2	CSAPKTSGSYEQYF	TGCAGTGCTCCAAAGACTAGCGGGAGCTACGAGCAGTACTTC
-	TRBJ2-1	TRBV20-1	-	CSASTGQNMETQFF	TGCAGTGCTAGTACTGGACAGAACATGGAGACCCAGTTCTTC
-	TRBJ2-3	TRBV28	TRBD1	CASSSSGTGPTDTQYF	TGTGCCAGCAGTTCCTCCGGGACAGGTCCGACAGATACGCAGTATTTT
few	TRBJ2-4	TRBV4-3	TRBD2	CASSQDSTLLAGENIQYF	TGCGCCAGCAGCCAAGATAGTACATTGCTAGCGGGGGAAAACATTCAGTACTTC
-	TRBJ2-3	TRBV20-1	-	CSGVQPAADTQYF	TGCAGTGGGGTACAACCCGCCGCAGATACGCAGTATTTT
-	TRBJ2-4	TRBV2	TRBD1	CASSAQGTKNIQYF	TGTGCCAGCAGTGCACAGGGGACCAAAAACATTCAGTACTTC
-	TRBJ1-5	TRBV18	-	CASSPRSGKGSQPQHF	TGTGCCAGCTCACCGCGGTCAGGGAAAGGCAGTCAGCCCCAGCATTTT